This T cell receptor beta chain was found in a study of beta chain features in type 1 diabetes. The isolated RNA, all of it, was reverse transcribed, so expressed TCRB transcripts were what got sequenced. Roughly 3.6 million reads were obtained on average from naive, central memory and regulatory T cell samples. The data were produced by immunoSEQ multiplex PCR, yet TCRdb's version contains in-frame clones alone and is incomplete. The table shows 150,000 to 190,000 clones, with 10% occurring only once. Overall study findings and caveats: Moderate but significant shortening of TCRB CDR3s was recorded in all four CD4+ subsets from Type 1 diabetes patients.

Purity exceeded 95% in all sorted populations. This clone appeared a few times. Its specificity is not known. V shed 5 bases, J shed 7 bases, and the junction held 9 bases outside the gene matches. CDR3 length equals 14 residues. Germline V gene data show CDR1 as MNHEY and CDR2 as SVGAGI. This sequence joins TRBV6-5 and TRBJ2-7; 9 bases match TRBD2. Specimen: central memory CD4+ T cells from blood. The sequence derives from a man aged 30-40 years with type 1 diabetes. CDR3 bases: TGTGCCAGCAGTCTAGCGGGAAGCCGGGATGAGCAGTACTTC. Translation gives CASSLAGSRDEQYF.